The clone carrying this T cell receptor beta chain has just one count. This record comes from a study of blood T cell repertoires in COVID-19. About the research overall: Both acute and convalescent COVID-19 samples were obtained from the United States, Italy and Spain. The cDNA or gDNA used as material had been derived from T cells, B-cell-depleted T cells, or PBMCs.

Original methodology: Cell counts per sample came from amplifying reference gene primers. Generated by immunoSEQ multiplex PCR, the TCRdb table keeps only in-frame clones and is missing some. The DNA was the basis for D and trimming; V, J and clone size are from that table. The table records about 220,000 clones, roughly 82% of them present only once. V was shortened by 3 bases and J by 12 bases, with 14 bases between the two germline ends. This CDR3 spans 13 amino acids. CDR1 and CDR2 from the germline V gene are LNHDA and SQIVND (reference sequence). This receptor was taken from a man aged 50 or older with active or convalescent COVID-19. The chain joins TRBV19 to TRBJ1-4; possibly TRBD1 for D (5 bases). Sequencing used peripheral blood. The CDR3 spells CASSILRGEELFF. In DNA, the CDR3 is TGTGCCAGTAGTATTCTCCGGGGGGAGGAACTGTTTTTT.